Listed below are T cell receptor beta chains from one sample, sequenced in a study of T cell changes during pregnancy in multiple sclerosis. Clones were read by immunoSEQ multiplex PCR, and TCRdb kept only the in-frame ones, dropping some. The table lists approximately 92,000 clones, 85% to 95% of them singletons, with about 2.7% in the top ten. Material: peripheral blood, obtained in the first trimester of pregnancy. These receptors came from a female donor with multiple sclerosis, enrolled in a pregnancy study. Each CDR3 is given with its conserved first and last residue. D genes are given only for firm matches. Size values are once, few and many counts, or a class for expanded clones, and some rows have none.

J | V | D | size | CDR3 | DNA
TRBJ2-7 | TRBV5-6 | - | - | CASSFGTGYYEQYF | TGTGCCAGCAGCTTTGGTACAGGGTATTACGAGCAGTACTTC
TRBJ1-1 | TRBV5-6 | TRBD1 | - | CASSPGTGGLMVTEAFF | TGTGCCAGCAGCCCCGGGACAGGAGGTCTGATGGTCACTGAAGCTTTCTTT
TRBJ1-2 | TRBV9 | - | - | CASSEGVLNYGYTF | TGTGCCAGCAGCGAGGGGGTTCTGAACTATGGCTACACCTTC
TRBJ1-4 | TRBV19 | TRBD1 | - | CASGDRGFEKLFF | TGTGCCAGTGGGGACAGGGGTTTTGAAAAACTGTTTTTT
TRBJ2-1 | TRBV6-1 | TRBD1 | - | CASSEGRQGAKWDEQFF | TGTGCCAGCAGTGAAGGGAGGCAGGGGGCAAAATGGGATGAGCAGTTCTTC
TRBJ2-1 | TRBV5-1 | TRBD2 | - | CASRQGRVGYNEQFF | TGCGCCAGCAGGCAAGGGAGGGTAGGGTACAATGAGCAGTTCTTC
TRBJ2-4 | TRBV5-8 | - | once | CASSSRLGNIQYF | TGTGCCAGCAGCTCCCGACTAGGAAACATTCAGTACTTC
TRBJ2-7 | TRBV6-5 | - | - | CASSSGGNYEQYF | TGTGCCAGCTCGTCCGGCGGAAACTACGAGCAGTACTTC
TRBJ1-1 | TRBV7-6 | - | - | CASSSYRGQQNTEAFF | TGTGCCAGCAGCTCCTACCGGGGACAACAGAACACTGAAGCTTTCTTT
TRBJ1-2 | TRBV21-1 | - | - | CASSNFRGPDYGYTF | TGTGCCAGCAGCAATTTTAGAGGGCCTGACTATGGCTACACCTTC
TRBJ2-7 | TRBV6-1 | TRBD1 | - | CASSEWDRQYEQYF | TGTGCCAGCAGTGAATGGGACAGACAATACGAGCAGTACTTC
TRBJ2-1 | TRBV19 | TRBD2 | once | CASSIGTSGYNEQFF | TGTGCCAGTAGTATTGGGACTAGCGGCTACAATGAGCAGTTCTTC
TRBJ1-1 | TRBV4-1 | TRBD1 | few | CASSQGDRVTEAFF | TGCGCCAGCAGCCAGGGGGACAGGGTCACTGAAGCTTTCTTT
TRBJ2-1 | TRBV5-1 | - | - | CASRQETSNEQFF | TGCGCCAGCAGGCAGGAAACCTCAAATGAGCAGTTCTTC
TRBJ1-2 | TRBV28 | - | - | CASSLAAALYGYTF | TGTGCCAGCAGTTTGGCGGCGGCCCTCTATGGCTACACCTTC